This TCR beta chain was observed in a study of T cell responses to AZD1222 COVID-19 vaccine (dated by TCRdb to about 2021). Describing the broader study: A total of 230 to 250 trial participants underwent TCR sequencing, of whom about 210 had received two doses of AZD1222 and approximately 25 had received two doses of the MenACWY control vaccine. Trial participants were enrolled by age into subgroups of 18-55, 56-69 and 70-plus years, and around 150, 28 and 57 TCR-sequenced participants, respectively, were included in these subgroups.

Interpreted using the paper, the time point label stands for: baseline before first vaccination. The treatment or condition label of this sample denotes: meningococcal conjugate vaccine given as trial control. Vaccinee samples came from UK trials COV001 and COV002, including a single-blind randomized controlled phase 2/3 trial of AZD1222 (ChAdOx1 nCoV-19) in healthy adults. For TCRbeta chain sequencing, PBMC samples were collected from trial participants at day 0 and at day 28 after the second dose. To note about this clone: Its target antigen remains unknown. Per-nucleotide qualities are absent, and no much larger clonotype sits a single base away.

The CDR3 regions of human TCRbeta chains were subjected to immunosequencing. Concerning the study's data processing: Repertoire TCRs were matched against a reference library of SARS-CoV-2-specific TCRs generated with the MIRA antigen-specificity platform. Breadth was defined as the fraction of unique TCRs that were SARS-CoV-2-associated. Depth was defined as the fraction of total T cells that were SARS-CoV-2-associated. Using the MIRA data, every spike-specific TCR was mapped to the spike region that the TCR reacted to and assigned to either a CD4 or a CD8 class. Log10-transformed breadth and depth values were compared by one-way ANOVA with Sidak's multiple comparisons tests. TCRdb's version of the immuneACCESS table is confined to in-frame rearrangements and falls short of the full clone set. An unresolved V gene accounts for under half of the shortfall where checked; the remainder is of unknown origin. The V and J calls and clone size are taken from that table; D and trimming were inferred from the DNA. Within this sample are 85,000 to 90,000 clones, with approximately 86% of them counted one time only. Around 10% of the sample goes to the ten largest clones.

Summary of the overall study and its limitations: Participants were mostly white British and included more females than males, and it was suggested by the authors that clonal diversity may have been underestimated. Conclusions about previously exposed vaccinees are limited because only 5 or 6 AZD1222 recipients were SARS-CoV-2 seropositive at baseline. After two AZD1222 doses, spike-specific TCR breadth and depth were significantly higher than at day 0 and than in MenACWY recipients. Reportedly, almost half of the unique spike-specific TCRs recognized epitopes lying outside the regions that are mutated in the B.1.351 and B.1.1.7 variants. In the small 56-69-year group, the increase in depth fell short of significance, most likely because of low power. Vaccine-associated CD4 TCRs spanned the whole spike protein, with dominant responses in regions 160-218 and 743-854. Because no samples from the day 14 peak response were available, repertoires could be characterized only after the peak T cell response.

The input for sequencing was peripheral blood, taken on day 0 of MenACWY control vaccination. The source of this sequence is an adult in good health.

The DNA is TGCGCCAGCAGCTTGGACAGGGGAACTAATGAAAAACTGTTTTTT. Translated, it gives CASSLDRGTNEKLFF. The chain was built from TRBV5-1 and TRBJ1-4; 7 central bases correspond to TRBD1. The germline V gene yields SGHRS for CDR1 and YFSETQ for CDR2. The CDR3 spans 15 residues, from the cysteine through the phenylalanine. This entry keeps only the CDR3 DNA: 45 bases, framed from base 1. V is cut back by 0 bases and J by 1 base, with 0 bases in the junction unmatched.